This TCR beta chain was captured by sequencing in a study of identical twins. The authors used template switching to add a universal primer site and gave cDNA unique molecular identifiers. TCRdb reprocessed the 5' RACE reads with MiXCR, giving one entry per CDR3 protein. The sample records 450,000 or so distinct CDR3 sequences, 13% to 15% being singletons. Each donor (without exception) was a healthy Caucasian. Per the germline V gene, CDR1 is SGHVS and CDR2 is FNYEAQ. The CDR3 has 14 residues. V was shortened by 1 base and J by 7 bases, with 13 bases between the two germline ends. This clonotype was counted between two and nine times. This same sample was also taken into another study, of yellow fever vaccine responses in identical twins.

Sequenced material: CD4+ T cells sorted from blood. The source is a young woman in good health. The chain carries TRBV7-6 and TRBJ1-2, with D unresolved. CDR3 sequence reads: CASSLGGSGGGYTF. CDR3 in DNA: TGTGCCAGCAGCTTAGGTGGCAGCGGAGGTGGCTACACCTTC.